This is a list of T cell receptor beta chains from one sample in a study of cytomegalovirus exposure and HLA in healthy donors. Generated by immunoSEQ multiplex PCR, the TCRdb table keeps only in-frame clones and is missing some. There are 190,000 or so clones in the sample, with approximately 0.74% held by the top ten. Sample: PBMCs. Source of these receptors: a boy younger than 18 in good health and CMV-seronegative. Each CDR3 is given with its conserved first and last residue.

J,V,CDR3
TRBJ2-7,TRBV2,CALGSYEQYF
TRBJ1-2,TRBV19,CASSINSKSNYGYTF
TRBJ2-3,TRBV7-2,CASSSGTGGTDTQYF
TRBJ1-1,TRBV9,CASSAGQGGTEAFF
TRBJ1-3,TRBV15,CATSRDRMRGNTIYF
TRBJ1-2,TRBV2,CASSEGSPANYGYTF
TRBJ1-2,TRBV19,CASSISRSGHGGYTF
TRBJ1-1,TRBV19,CASESGGLTEAFF
TRBJ1-1,TRBV15,CATSSGRGSTEAFF
TRBJ1-1,TRBV6-5,CASRLQGSEAFF
TRBJ2-2,TRBV7-8,CASSLDLRGPGELFF
TRBJ1-2,TRBV18,CASSQDSPLLHPQYTF
TRBJ1-3,TRBV19,CASSTTGSSGNTIYF
TRBJ1-2,TRBV6-5,CASSYSSGGAGGYTF
TRBJ2-7,TRBV5-5,CASSSHHQGLAGEQYF
TRBJ1-4,TRBV4-3,CASSHRQGINEKLFF
TRBJ2-2,TRBV6-5,CASSFLQERTGELFF
TRBJ1-3,TRBV4-1,CASSQDRAAFYSGNTIYF
TRBJ1-1,TRBV19,CASSPRDRGQRVTEAFF
TRBJ2-7,TRBV19,CASKGAGTLGEQYF
TRBJ2-1,TRBV5-1,CASTSQDNEQFF
TRBJ1-4,TRBV7-2,CASSRDRGNEKLFF
TRBJ2-1,TRBV28,CASRGGGNEQFF
TRBJ1-2,TRBV5-4,CASSSPGHKLYGYTF
TRBJ1-5,TRBV4-1,CASSQLTGNQPQHF
TRBJ1-5,TRBV5-1,CASSPSGSSNQPQHF
TRBJ2-1,TRBV10-3,CATWRGGPNEQFF
TRBJ2-1,TRBV27,CASSLSGARNEQFF
TRBJ2-1,TRBV5-1,CASSLGEGLAPGSEQFF
TRBJ2-7,TRBV7-8,CASSLVRAISHEQYF
TRBJ1-1,TRBV6-5,CASRAEQNTEAFF
TRBJ2-4,TRBV5-6,CASSLVESKNIQYF
TRBJ1-3,TRBV6-5,CASSYSGTTGFGTIYF
TRBJ2-3,TRBV21-1,CASSFSGGTTDTQYF
TRBJ2-7,TRBV7-8,CASRGLAGGRAYEQYF
TRBJ2-1,TRBV9,CASSPQGSGARNEQFF
TRBJ2-1,TRBV27,CASNPLRGQGYNEQFF
TRBJ1-4,TRBV2,CASSDRGADLRRLFF
TRBJ2-7,TRBV9,CASSETAGTGGGEQYF
TRBJ1-4,TRBV4-2,CASSPRGRGGEKLFF
TRBJ1-2,TRBV5-5,CASSPLIELGYTF
TRBJ1-2,TRBV27,CASSGQGNYGYTF
TRBJ2-5,TRBV2,CASSVRETQYF
TRBJ1-1,TRBV6-4,CASSATAGTPEAFF
TRBJ1-1,TRBV6-1,CASIKHYSQNTEAFF
TRBJ2-3,TRBV7-2,CASSLVEASGGTDTQYF
TRBJ2-1,TRBV2,CATGSSSYNEQFF
TRBJ2-2,TRBV6-5,CASSRPGGRIGELFF
TRBJ2-2,TRBV5-1,CASSLVVQGGSTGELFF